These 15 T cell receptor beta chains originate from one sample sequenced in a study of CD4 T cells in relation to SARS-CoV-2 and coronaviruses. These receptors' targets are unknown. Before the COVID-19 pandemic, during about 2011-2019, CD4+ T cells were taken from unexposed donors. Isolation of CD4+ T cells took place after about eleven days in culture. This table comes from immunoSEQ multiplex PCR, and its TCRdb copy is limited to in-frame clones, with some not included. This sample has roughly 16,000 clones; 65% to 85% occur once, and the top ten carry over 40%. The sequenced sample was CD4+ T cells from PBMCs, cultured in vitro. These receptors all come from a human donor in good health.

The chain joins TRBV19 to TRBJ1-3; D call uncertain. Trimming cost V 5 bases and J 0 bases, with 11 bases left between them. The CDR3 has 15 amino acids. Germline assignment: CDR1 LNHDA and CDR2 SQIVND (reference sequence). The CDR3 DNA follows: TGTGCCAGTAGTCTCAGTTCCAACTCTGGAAACACCATATATTTT. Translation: CASSLSSNSGNTIYF.

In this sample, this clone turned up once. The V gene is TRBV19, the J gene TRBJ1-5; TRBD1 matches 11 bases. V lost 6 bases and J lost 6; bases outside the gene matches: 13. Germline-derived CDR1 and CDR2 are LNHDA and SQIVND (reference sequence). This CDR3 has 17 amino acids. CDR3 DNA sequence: TGTGCCAGTAGGCTTGGCGGACAGGGGGCTCCGGGTCAGCCCCAGCATTTT. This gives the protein CASRLGGQGAPGQPQHF.

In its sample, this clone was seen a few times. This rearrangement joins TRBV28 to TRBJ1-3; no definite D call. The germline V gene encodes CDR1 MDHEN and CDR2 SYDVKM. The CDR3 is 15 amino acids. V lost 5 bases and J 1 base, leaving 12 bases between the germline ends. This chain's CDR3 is CASSPPWGSGNTIYF. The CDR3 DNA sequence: TGTGCCAGCAGTCCTCCGTGGGGATCTGGAAACACCATATATTTT.

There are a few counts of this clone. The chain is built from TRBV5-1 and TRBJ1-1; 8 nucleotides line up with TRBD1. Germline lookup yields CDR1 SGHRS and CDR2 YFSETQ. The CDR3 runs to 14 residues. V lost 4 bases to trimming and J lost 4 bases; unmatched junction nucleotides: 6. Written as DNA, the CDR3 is TGCGCCAGCAGCGTTACAGGGGGAAGCACTGAAGCTTTCTTT. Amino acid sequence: CASSVTGGSTEAFF. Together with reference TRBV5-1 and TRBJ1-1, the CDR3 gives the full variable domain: KAGVTQTPRYLIKTRGQQVTLSCSPISGHRSVSWYQQTPGQGLQFLFEYFSETQRNKGNFPGRFSGRQFSNSRSEMNVSTLELGDSALYLCASSVTGGSTEAFFGQGTRLTVV.

The CDR3 is CASSGRLAGVGEQYF. The CDR3 DNA reads as TGTGCCAGCAGTGGAAGACTAGCGGGAGTAGGCGAGCAGTACTTC. The rearrangement links TRBV2 to TRBJ2-7; 12 nucleotides match TRBD2. Germline V lookup: CDR1 SNHLY, CDR2 FYNNEI. Trimming took 4 bases from V and 6 from J; bases not matched to a gene: 7. The CDR3 covers 15 residues.

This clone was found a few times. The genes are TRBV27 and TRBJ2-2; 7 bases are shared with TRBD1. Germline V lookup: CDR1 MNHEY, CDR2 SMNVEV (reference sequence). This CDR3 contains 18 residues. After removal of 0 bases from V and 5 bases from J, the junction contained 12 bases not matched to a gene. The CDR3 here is CASSLSSGRGTRTGELFF. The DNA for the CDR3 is TGTGCCAGCAGTTTATCGTCGGGCAGGGGGACAAGAACCGGGGAGCTGTTTTTT.

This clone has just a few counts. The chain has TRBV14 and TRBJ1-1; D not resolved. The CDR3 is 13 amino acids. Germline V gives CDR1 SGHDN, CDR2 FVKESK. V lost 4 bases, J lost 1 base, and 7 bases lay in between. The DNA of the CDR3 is TGTGCCAGCAGCCGGAACAGGAACACTGAAGCTTTCTTT. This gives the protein CASSRNRNTEAFF.

The CDR3 sequence: CASSVSGGNEQYF. The CDR3 DNA follows: TGTGCCAGCAGTGTATCCGGGGGAAACGAGCAGTACTTC. The rearrangement links TRBV25-1 to TRBJ2-7; D may be TRBD2 (6 bases). The CDR3 is 13 residues long. The germline V and J ends were trimmed by 4 bases and 5 bases, with 12 bases remaining between them. In germline, CDR1 is MGHDK, CDR2 SYGVNS.

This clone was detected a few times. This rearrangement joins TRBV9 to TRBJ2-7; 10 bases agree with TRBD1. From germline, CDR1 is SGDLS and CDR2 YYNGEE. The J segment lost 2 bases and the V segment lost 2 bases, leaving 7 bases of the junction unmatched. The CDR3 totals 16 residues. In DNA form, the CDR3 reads TGTGCCAGCAGCGTGGATCCGGGACAGGGGCCCTACGAGCAGTACTTC. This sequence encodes CASSVDPGQGPYEQYF.

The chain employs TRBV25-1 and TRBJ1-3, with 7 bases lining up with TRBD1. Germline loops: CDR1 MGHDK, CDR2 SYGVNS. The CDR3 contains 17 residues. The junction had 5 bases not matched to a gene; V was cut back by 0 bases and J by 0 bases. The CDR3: CASSEYLGQISGNTIYF. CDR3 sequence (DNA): TGTGCCAGCAGTGAATACCTGGGACAGATCTCTGGAAACACCATATATTTT.

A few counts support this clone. CDR3 amino acids: CASSPSVRDREANTEAFF. The CDR3 coding sequence is TGTGCCAGCAGCCCGTCAGTTCGGGACAGGGAAGCGAACACTGAAGCTTTCTTT. The chain combines TRBV7-9 with TRBJ1-1; 9 positions agree with TRBD1. The germline gives CDR1 SEHNR, CDR2 FQNEAQ (reference sequence). This CDR3 contains 18 residues. J gave up 1 base and V 5 bases, and 14 bases lay outside the gene matches.

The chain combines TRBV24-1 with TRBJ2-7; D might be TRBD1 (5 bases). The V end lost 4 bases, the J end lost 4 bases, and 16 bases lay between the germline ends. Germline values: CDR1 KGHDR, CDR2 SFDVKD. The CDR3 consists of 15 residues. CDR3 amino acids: CATSDPKDRTYEQYF. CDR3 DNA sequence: TGTGCCACCAGTGACCCAAAAGACAGAACTTACGAGCAGTACTTC.

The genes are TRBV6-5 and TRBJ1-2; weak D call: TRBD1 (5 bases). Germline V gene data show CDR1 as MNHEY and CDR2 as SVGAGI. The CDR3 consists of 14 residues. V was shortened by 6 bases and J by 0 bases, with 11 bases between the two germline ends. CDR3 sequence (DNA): TGTGCCAGCAGGCACCGGGACGCTAACTATGGCTACACCTTC. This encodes CASRHRDANYGYTF.

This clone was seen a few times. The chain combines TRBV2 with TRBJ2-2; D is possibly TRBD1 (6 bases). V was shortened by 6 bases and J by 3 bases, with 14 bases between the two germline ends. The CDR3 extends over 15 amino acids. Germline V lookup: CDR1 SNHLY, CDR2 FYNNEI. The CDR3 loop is CASRDITGHTGELFF. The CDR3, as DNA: TGTGCCAGCAGAGACATTACAGGGCACACCGGGGAGCTGTTTTTT. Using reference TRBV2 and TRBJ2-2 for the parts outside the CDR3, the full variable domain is EPEVTQTPSHQVTQMGQEVILRCVPISNHLYFYWYRQILGQKVEFLVSFYNNEISEKSEIFDDQFSVERPDGSNFTLKIRSTKLEDSAMYFCASRDITGHTGELFFGEGSRLTVL.

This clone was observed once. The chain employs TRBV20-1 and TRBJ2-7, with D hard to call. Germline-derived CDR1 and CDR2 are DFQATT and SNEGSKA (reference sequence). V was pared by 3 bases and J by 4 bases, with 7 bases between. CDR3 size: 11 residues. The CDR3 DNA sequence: TGCAGTGCTAGCCAGATGTACGAGCAGTACTTC. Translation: CSASQMYEQYF.